One sample yielded the 25 T cell receptor beta chains listed below, sequenced in a study of T-cell reconstitution after alpha-beta-depleted transplantation in children. Unique molecular identifiers featured in how the TCRbeta library was prepared. TCRdb passed the PCR reads through MiXCR, listing each CDR3 protein once. The sample consists of 300,000 to 350,000 distinct CDR3 sequences, around 16% of them appearing once. Sequences were derived from PBMCs, mostly from graft donor cells, sampled 360 days after TCRalphabeta/CD19-depleted stem cell transplant. The receptor set was obtained from a male patient between 2 and 10 years old who had a stem cell transplant for acute lymphoblastic leukemia, so the T cells may come from the graft donor.

In this sample, this clonotype turned up a few times. The CDR3 sequence: CSVRGADGNIQYF. The CDR3, as DNA: TGCAGCGTTCGAGGAGCGGATGGAAACATTCAGTACTTC. The V gene is TRBV29-1, the J gene TRBJ2-4; D is perhaps TRBD2 (5 bases). Germline V gene data show CDR1 as SQVTM and CDR2 as ANQGSEA. Trimming took 5 bases from V and 6 from J, leaving 14 bases between them. The CDR3 is 13 amino acids. Filled out from reference TRBV29-1 and TRBJ2-4, the complete variable domain reads SAVISQKPSRDICQRGTSLTIQCQVDSQVTMMFWYRQQPGQSLTLIATANQGSEATYESGFVIDKFPISRPNLTFSTLTVSNMSPEDSSIYLCSVRGADGNIQYFGAGTRLSVL.

This clonotype showed up just a few times. CDR3 sequence (DNA): TGCAGCGTTGTTCGCGGGAATGAAGCTTTCTTT. Amino acids: CSVVRGNEAFF. The chain carries TRBV29-1 and TRBJ1-1, with D unclear. CDR3 length: 11 residues. V shed 4 bases and J shed 7 bases, with 10 bases lying between them. Per germline, CDR1 SQVTM and CDR2 ANQGSEA.

In DNA, the CDR3 is TGTGCCAGCAAGCAGCTAGCGGGAGCCTATGAGCAGTTCTTC. Its translation is CASKQLAGAYEQFF. This chain links TRBV3-1 with TRBJ2-1; 10 bases map to TRBD2. J was trimmed by 8 bases and V by 7 bases; bases with no gene match: 8. Looked up from germline, CDR1 is LGHDT and CDR2 is YNNKEL (reference sequence). The CDR3 consists of 14 residues.

V gene TRBV3-1 combines with J gene TRBJ2-2, with 12 bases lining up with TRBD2. Germline V gene sequence: CDR1 LGHDT, CDR2 YNNKEL (reference sequence). This CDR3 region has 15 residues. The junction had 0 bases not matched to a gene; V was cut back by 2 bases and J by 5 bases. This CDR3 is CASSQTSGRTGELFF. The CDR3, as DNA: TGTGCCAGCAGCCAAACTAGCGGGAGGACCGGGGAGCTGTTTTTT.

The rearrangement joins TRBV7-6 to TRBJ2-5; maybe TRBD1 (5 bases). The CDR3 length is 14 residues. With 4 bases removed from V and 7 bases from J, the gap between germline ends came to 16 bases. Germline V CDR1 and CDR2: SGHVS, FNYEAQ. The CDR3 region is CASSSTVKWGTQYF. In DNA form, the CDR3 reads TGTGCCAGCAGCTCGACAGTAAAATGGGGGACCCAGTACTTC.

This clonotype was counted a few times. This rearrangement joins TRBV28 to TRBJ1-5; perhaps TRBD1 as D (6 bases). The germline V and J ends were trimmed by 5 bases and 3 bases, with 17 bases remaining between them. The CDR3 is 16 residues long. The germline V gene encodes CDR1 MDHEN and CDR2 SYDVKM. The CDR3 nucleotides read TGTGCCAGCAGTCCCACCCTCCGGGGGCCCAATCAGCCCCAGCATTTT. Protein product: CASSPTLRGPNQPQHF.

The J gene is TRBJ2-2, the V gene TRBV6-5; 11 positions match TRBD1. The ends lost 4 bases at V and 0 bases at J; junction bases unmatched: 1. The CDR3 has 16 amino acids. Germline V gives CDR1 MNHEY, CDR2 SVGAGI. The CDR3 is CASSWGQGANTGELFF. For the CDR3, the DNA is TGTGCCAGCAGTTGGGGACAGGGGGCGAACACCGGGGAGCTGTTTTTT.

This clonotype was counted between two and nine times. The genes are TRBV6-2 or TRBV6-3 and TRBJ2-2; 7 nucleotides line up with TRBD1. Losses at the gene ends were 5 bases for V and 0 bases for J; bases not matched to a gene: 9. The CDR3 is 17 residues long. CDR1 is MNHEY, CDR2 SVGEGT, per germline. The DNA of the CDR3 is TGTGCCAGCAGTACTTATTTACAGGGGCCGAACACCGGGGAGCTGTTTTTT. The encoded protein is CASSTYLQGPNTGELFF.

This clonotype was found a few times. The chain employs TRBV5-1 and TRBJ2-7; D is ambiguous. This CDR3 is 13 amino acids long. Per germline, CDR1 SGHRS and CDR2 YFSETQ. Trimming cost V 3 bases and J 2 bases, with 9 bases left between them. The CDR3 bases are TGCGCCAGCAGCTCCGGACCCCCCTACGAGCAGTACTTC. Protein: CASSSGPPYEQYF.

Points on this clonotype: A much larger clone sits a single nucleotide away, making a read error possible. The chain combines TRBV25-1 with TRBJ2-5; D gene uncertain. Germline assignment: CDR1 MGHDK and CDR2 SYGVNS. The CDR3 is 10 amino acids. V gave up 6 bases and J gave up 5 bases, with 4 bases separating them. CDR3 sequence: CASSMETQYF. The CDR3, as DNA: TGTGCCAGCAGCATGGAGACCCAGTACTTC.

Many counts were recorded for this clonotype. The chain carries TRBV12-3 or TRBV12-4 and TRBJ1-2; D not certain. The length of the CDR3 is 15 residues. V lost 5 bases to trimming and J lost 0 bases, with 13 bases between them. CDR3 bases: TGTGCCAGCAGTCCAGACGGCTCCCCTAACTATGGCTACACCTTC. Protein: CASSPDGSPNYGYTF.

This clonotype was found a few times. This chain uses TRBV6-2 or TRBV6-3 with TRBJ1-5; 8 positions match TRBD1. V was pared by 2 bases and J by 6 bases, with 6 bases of the junction left unmatched. Germline V gene lookup returns CDR1 MNHEY and CDR2 SVGEGT. This CDR3 is 15 amino acids long. The CDR3 region has the DNA TGTGCCAGCAGTTACAGGACAGGGACTGTTCAGCCCCAGCATTTT. It specifies CASSYRTGTVQPQHF.

This clonotype was seen repeatedly, ten times or more. The V gene is TRBV28, the J gene TRBJ1-1; a weak D match, TRBD1 (5 bases). V lost 8 bases, J lost 1 base, and 8 bases lay in between. Germline-derived CDR1 and CDR2 are MDHEN and SYDVKM. The CDR3 covers 12 residues. The CDR3 region has the DNA TGTGCCAGCTACGGACAGAACACTGAAGCTTTCTTT. Translating it yields CASYGQNTEAFF.

The chain recombines TRBV2 with TRBJ2-4; D might be TRBD2 (6 bases). V was cut by 5 bases and J by 4 bases, with 15 bases left in between. CDR1 is SNHLY and CDR2 is FYNNEI in the germline V gene. CDR3 length equals 15 residues. CDR3 nucleotide sequence: TGTGCCAGCAGTCGTCCGGGACTCCAGAAAAACATTCAGTACTTC. Its translation: CASSRPGLQKNIQYF.

The rearrangement joins TRBV12-3 or TRBV12-4 to TRBJ2-7; tentatively, D is TRBD1 or TRBD2 (5 bases each). The length of the CDR3 is 13 residues. V lost 5 bases and J 0 bases, leaving 8 bases between the germline ends. The DNA for the CDR3 is TGTGCCAGCAGTCGGGGCTACTCCTACGAGCAGTACTTC. Translated, it gives CASSRGYSYEQYF.

This clonotype was counted a few times. The rearrangement links TRBV4-3 to TRBJ1-1; no reliable D call. Germline CDR1 reads LGHNA; CDR2 reads YSLEER. The CDR3 is 16 residues long. V gave up 4 bases and J gave up 0 bases, with 15 bases separating them. The chain's CDR3 is CASSPAGSWMNTEAFF. Here the CDR3 DNA reads TGCGCCAGCAGCCCAGCGGGGAGCTGGATGAACACTGAAGCTTTCTTT.

This clonotype was detected ten times or more. The V gene is TRBV7-2, the J gene TRBJ2-5; possible D gene TRBD1, 6 bases. Germline values: CDR1 SGHTA, CDR2 FQGNSA. Trimming shortened V by 1 base and J by 3 bases, and 6 bases separated the two germline ends. The CDR3 runs to 13 residues. CDR3 protein: CASSLGTEETQYF. The CDR3 nucleotides read TGTGCCAGCAGCTTAGGGACAGAAGAGACCCAGTACTTC.

This clonotype has a handful of counts. The V gene is TRBV10-3, the J gene TRBJ2-3, with D possibly matching TRBD1 (6 bases). V was clipped by 6 bases and J by 3 bases, with 13 bases between them. Looked up from germline, CDR1 is ENHRY and CDR2 is SYGVKD. CDR3 length equals 14 residues. CDR3 in amino acids: CAIRRQDRTDTQYF. As DNA, the CDR3 is TGTGCCATCAGAAGACAGGATAGAACAGATACGCAGTATTTT.

This clonotype was seen more than once but under ten times. This chain uses TRBV20-1 with TRBJ2-1, with 12 bases that match TRBD2. This CDR3 contains 18 residues. With 1 base clipped from V and 3 bases from J, the junction kept 10 bases outside the gene matches. Germline V lookup: CDR1 DFQATT, CDR2 SNEGSKA (reference sequence). CDR3 bases: TGCAGTGCTAGAGGTTCCACGGGACTAGCGGGTTTCTACAATGAGCAGTTCTTC. This gives the protein CSARGSTGLAGFYNEQFF.

This clonotype was seen repeatedly, ten times or more. This chain links TRBV4-3 with TRBJ2-1; 12 nucleotides match TRBD2. J was trimmed by 9 bases and V by 0 bases; bases with no gene match: 6. The length of the CDR3 is 16 residues. From germline, CDR1 is LGHNA and CDR2 YSLEER. CDR3 sequence (DNA): TGCGCCAGCAGCCAAGATTGGCTAGCGGGAGGGGCTGAGCAGTTCTTC. Translated: CASSQDWLAGGAEQFF.

The rearrangement links TRBV25-1 to TRBJ2-3, with D maybe TRBD2 (7 bases). The ends were cut back, 8 bases at V and 6 bases at J, with 12 bases in the middle. The CDR3 is 12 residues long. CDR1 and CDR2 from the germline V gene are MGHDK and SYGVNS. CDR3 amino acids: CASVGGLDTQYF. The CDR3 DNA reads TGTGCCAGCGTGGGGGGGCTGGATACGCAGTATTTT.

This clonotype was seen a handful of times. The J gene is TRBJ2-5, the V gene TRBV12-5; D perhaps matches TRBD1 (6 bases). The CDR3 consists of 13 residues. CDR1 is LGHNT and CDR2 is FRNRAP in the germline V gene. V was pared by 3 bases and J by 6 bases, with 11 bases between. CDR3 residues: CASGFEGGKTQYF. The CDR3 bases are TGTGCTAGTGGTTTTGAAGGGGGAAAGACCCAGTACTTC. Combining the CDR3 with reference TRBV12-5 and TRBJ2-5 gives the whole variable domain DARVTQTPRHKVTEMGQEVTMRCQPILGHNTVFWYRQTMMQGLELLAYFRNRAPLDDSGMPKDRFSAEMPDATLATLKIQPSEPRDSAVYFCASGFEGGKTQYFGPGTRLLVL.

The chain uses TRBV3-1 and TRBJ2-1; a possible D gene is TRBD1 (5 bases). This CDR3 has 12 amino acids. V lost 1 base and J 12 bases, leaving 10 bases between the germline ends. Looked up from germline, CDR1 is LGHDT and CDR2 is YNNKEL (reference sequence). In DNA, the CDR3 is TGTGCCAGCAGCCAAGGGTTGGGGCGGCAGTTCTTC. Protein product: CASSQGLGRQFF.

The V and J genes are TRBV5-6 and TRBJ2-5; TRBD1 aligns across 8 bases. V shed 4 bases and J 5 bases; nucleotides not matched to a gene: 10. The CDR3 length is 15 residues. The germline V gene has CDR1 SGHDT and CDR2 YYEEEE. The chain's CDR3 is CASSTGQERKETQYF. The CDR3 nucleotides are TGTGCCAGCAGCACGGGACAGGAGAGAAAGGAGACCCAGTACTTC.

The chain couples TRBV5-1 to TRBJ2-1; D is uncertain. This CDR3 has 13 amino acids. Trimming removed 0 bases from V and 10 bases from J, with 11 bases in between. Germline V lookup: CDR1 SGHRS, CDR2 YFSETQ. The CDR3 protein is CASSLGPLTEQFF. CDR3 in DNA: TGCGCCAGCAGCTTGGGCCCACTAACCGAGCAGTTCTTC.